The T cell receptor (beta chain) under discussion was sequenced for a study of regulatory T cells in long-lasting Graves disease. From germline, CDR1 is LNHNV and CDR2 YYDKDF (reference sequence). This CDR3 is built from 15 residues. V was shortened by 5 bases and J by 5 bases, with 18 bases between the two germline ends. For this clonotype: Its antigen is currently unknown.

The time point: persistent/refractory GD, antithyroid drugs over 5 years with positive TRAb. The TCR library was made from RNA that had been extracted from PBMCs in TRIzol. EDTA tubes received nine milliliters of collected peripheral blood. Construction of the TCR beta libraries employed iRepertoire HTBI primers in conjunction with Arm-PCR of CDR3 regions. TCRdb reprocessed the multiplex PCR reads with MiXCR, giving one entry per CDR3 protein. This table has about 660,000 distinct CDR3 sequences, about 32% appearing once. Study observations and caveats: Reduced TCR diversity was observed in persistent Graves' patients versus newly diagnosed patients. Newly diagnosed disease favored TRBV20-1 and TRBJ2-1 over persistent disease.

The source material was peripheral blood mononuclear cells (PBMCs), sampled when the disease was refractory, from a patient treated with antithyroid drugs. This receptor was taken from a female donor with Graves disease. The V gene is TRBV15, the J gene TRBJ1-1, with D possibly matching TRBD1 (6 bases). The chain's CDR3 is CATSSTGYFQTEAFF. The CDR3 DNA follows: TGTGCCACCAGCTCGACAGGTTACTTTCAAACTGAAGCTTTCTTT.